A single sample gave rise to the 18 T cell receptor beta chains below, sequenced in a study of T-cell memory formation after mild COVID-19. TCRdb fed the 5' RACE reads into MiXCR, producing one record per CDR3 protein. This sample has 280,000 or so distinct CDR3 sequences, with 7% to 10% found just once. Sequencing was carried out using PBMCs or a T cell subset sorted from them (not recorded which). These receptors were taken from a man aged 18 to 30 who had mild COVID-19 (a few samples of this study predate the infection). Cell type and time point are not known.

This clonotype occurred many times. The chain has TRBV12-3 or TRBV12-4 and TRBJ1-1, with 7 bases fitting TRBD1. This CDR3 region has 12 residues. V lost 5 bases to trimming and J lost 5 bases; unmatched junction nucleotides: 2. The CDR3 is CASSHRGTEAFF. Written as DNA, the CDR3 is TGTGCCAGCAGTCACAGGGGAACTGAAGCTTTCTTT.

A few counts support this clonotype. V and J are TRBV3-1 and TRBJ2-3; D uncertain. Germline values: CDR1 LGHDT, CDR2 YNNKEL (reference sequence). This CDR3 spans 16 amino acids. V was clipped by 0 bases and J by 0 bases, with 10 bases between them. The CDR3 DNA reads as TGTGCCAGCAGCCAAGAGCAGGAATTAAGCACAGATACGCAGTATTTT. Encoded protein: CASSQEQELSTDTQYF.

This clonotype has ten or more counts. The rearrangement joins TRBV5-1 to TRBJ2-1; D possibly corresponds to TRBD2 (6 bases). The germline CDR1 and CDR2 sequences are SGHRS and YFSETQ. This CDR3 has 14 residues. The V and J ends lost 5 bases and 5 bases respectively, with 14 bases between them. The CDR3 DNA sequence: TGCGCCAGCAGGCGCCCGGGACTGGACAATGAGCAGTTCTTC. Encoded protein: CASRRPGLDNEQFF.

Here the CDR3 reads CASSARLAEETQYF. DNA for the CDR3: TGTGCCAGCAGTGCAAGACTAGCGGAAGAGACCCAGTACTTC. The chain uses TRBV2 and TRBJ2-5, with 9 nucleotides matching TRBD2. The CDR3 is 14 residues long. The V segment lost 4 bases and the J segment 3 bases; nucleotides outside the gene matches: 3. CDR1 is SNHLY, CDR2 FYNNEI, per germline.

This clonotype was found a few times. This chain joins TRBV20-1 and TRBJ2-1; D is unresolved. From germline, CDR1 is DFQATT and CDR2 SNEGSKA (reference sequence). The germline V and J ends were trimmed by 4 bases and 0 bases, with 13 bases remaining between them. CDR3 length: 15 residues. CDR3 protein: CSATLGGTSYNEQFF. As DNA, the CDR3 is TGCAGTGCTACCCTTGGTGGCACCTCCTACAATGAGCAGTTCTTC.

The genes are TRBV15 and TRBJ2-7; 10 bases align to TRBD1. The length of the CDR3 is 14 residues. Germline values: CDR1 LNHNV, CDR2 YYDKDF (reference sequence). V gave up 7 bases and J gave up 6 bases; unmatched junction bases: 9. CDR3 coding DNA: TGTGCCACCACCCCCGGGACAGGGGTAGGCGAGCAGTACGTC. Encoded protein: CATTPGTGVGEQYV.

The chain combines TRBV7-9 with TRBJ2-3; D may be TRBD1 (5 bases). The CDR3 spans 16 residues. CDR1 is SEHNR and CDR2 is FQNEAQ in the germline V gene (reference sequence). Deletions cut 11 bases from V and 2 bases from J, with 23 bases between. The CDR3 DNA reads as TGTGCCTCGAACCGACAGCCAGACGTCCCCACAGATACGCAGTATTTT. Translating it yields CASNRQPDVPTDTQYF. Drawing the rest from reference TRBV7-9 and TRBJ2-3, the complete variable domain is DTGVSQNPRHKITKRGQNVTFRCDPISEHNRLYWYRQTLGQGPEFLTYFQNEAQLEKSRLLSDRFSAERPKGSFSTLEIQRTEQGDSAMYLCASNRQPDVPTDTQYFGPGTRLTVL.

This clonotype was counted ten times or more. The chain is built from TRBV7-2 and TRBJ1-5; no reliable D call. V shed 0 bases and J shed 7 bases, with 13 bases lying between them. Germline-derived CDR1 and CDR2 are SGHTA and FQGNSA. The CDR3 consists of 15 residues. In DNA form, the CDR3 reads TGTGCCAGCAGCTTAGCCAGTAATACAGCCCAGCCCCAGCATTTT. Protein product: CASSLASNTAQPQHF.

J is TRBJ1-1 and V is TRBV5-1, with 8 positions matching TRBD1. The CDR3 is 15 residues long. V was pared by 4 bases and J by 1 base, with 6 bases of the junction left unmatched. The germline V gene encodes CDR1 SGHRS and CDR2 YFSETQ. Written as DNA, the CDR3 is TGCGCCAGCAGCCAAGGGACAGGCTGGAACACTGAAGCTTTCTTT. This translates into CASSQGTGWNTEAFF.

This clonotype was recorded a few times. The CDR3 nucleotides are TGTGCCAGCAGCTTATTCGGGACTAGCACAGATACGCAGTATTTT. This codes for CASSLFGTSTDTQYF. J is TRBJ2-3 and V is TRBV11-1, with a tentative D call TRBD2 (6 bases). CDR3 length: 15 residues. Germline values: CDR1 SGHAT, CDR2 FQDESV (reference sequence). V lost 2 bases, J lost 0 bases, and 9 bases lay in between.

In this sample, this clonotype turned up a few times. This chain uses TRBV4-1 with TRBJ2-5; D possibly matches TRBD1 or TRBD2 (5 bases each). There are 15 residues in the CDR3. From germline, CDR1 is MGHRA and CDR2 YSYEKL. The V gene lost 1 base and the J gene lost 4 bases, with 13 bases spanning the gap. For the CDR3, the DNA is TGCGCCAGCAGCCAAGTGGGGGTGGGACGAGAGACCCAGTACTTC. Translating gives CASSQVGVGRETQYF.

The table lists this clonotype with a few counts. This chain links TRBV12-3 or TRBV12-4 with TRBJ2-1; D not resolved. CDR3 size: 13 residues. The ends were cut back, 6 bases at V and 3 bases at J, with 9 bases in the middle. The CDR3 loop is CASSAKGYNEQFF. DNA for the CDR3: TGTGCCAGCAGCGCAAAGGGCTACAATGAGCAGTTCTTC.

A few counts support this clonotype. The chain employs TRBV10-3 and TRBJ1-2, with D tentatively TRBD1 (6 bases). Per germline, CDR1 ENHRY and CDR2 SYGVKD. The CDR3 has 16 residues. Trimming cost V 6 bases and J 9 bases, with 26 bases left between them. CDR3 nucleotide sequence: TGTGCCATCAGCCGAGGAGGAGGGCAGGGGAGTAGGAGCTACACCTTC. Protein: CAISRGGGQGSRSYTF.

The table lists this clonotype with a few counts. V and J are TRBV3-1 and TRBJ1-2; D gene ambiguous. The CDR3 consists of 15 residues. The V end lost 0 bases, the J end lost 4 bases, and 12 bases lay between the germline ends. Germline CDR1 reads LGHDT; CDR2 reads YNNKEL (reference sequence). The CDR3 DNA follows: TGTGCCAGCAGCCAAGATGACGGGATAGTCTATGGCTACACCTTC. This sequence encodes CASSQDDGIVYGYTF.

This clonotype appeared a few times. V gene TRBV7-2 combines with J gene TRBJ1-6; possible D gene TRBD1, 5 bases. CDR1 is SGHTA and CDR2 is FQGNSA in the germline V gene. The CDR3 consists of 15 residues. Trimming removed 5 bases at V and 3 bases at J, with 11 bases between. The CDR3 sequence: CASSVGHFYNSPLHF. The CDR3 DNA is TGTGCCAGCAGCGTTGGACATTTCTATAATTCACCCCTCCACTTT.

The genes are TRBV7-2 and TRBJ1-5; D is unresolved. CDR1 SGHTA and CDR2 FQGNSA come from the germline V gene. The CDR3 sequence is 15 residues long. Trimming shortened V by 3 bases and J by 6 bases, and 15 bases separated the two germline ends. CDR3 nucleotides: TGTGCCAGCAGCTTTCTCGGCCCCATATCTCAGCCCCAGCATTTT. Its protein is CASSFLGPISQPQHF.

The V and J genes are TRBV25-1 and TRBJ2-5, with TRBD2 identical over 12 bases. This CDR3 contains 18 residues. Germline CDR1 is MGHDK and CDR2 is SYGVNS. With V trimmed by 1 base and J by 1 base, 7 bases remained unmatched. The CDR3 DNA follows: TGTGCCAGCAGTGAATCTTGGACTAGCGGGGACCGCCAAGAGACCCAGTACTTC. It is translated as CASSESWTSGDRQETQYF.

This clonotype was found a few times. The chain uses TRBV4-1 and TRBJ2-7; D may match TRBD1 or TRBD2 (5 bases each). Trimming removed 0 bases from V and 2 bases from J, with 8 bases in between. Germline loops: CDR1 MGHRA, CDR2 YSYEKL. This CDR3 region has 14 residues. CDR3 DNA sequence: TGCGCCAGCAGCCAAGATGAGGGGCCCTACGAGCAGTACGTC. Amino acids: CASSQDEGPYEQYV.